The T cell receptor (beta chain) under discussion was sequenced for a study of blood T cell repertoires in COVID-19. Study-level information: The study drew acute and convalescent COVID-19 samples from the United States, Italy and Spain. Sources were T cells, B-cell-depleted T cells, or PBMCs; the material itself was cDNA or gDNA.

V lost 6 bases, J lost 3 bases, and 14 bases lay in between. Germline V CDR1 and CDR2: MGHDK, SYGVNS. The CDR3 runs 14 residues. Using immunoSEQ multiplex PCR, the repertoire was profiled, and TCRdb retains in-frame clones only, with some absent. The data show around 400,000 clones, around 87% seen once. This TCR derives from a woman under 40 with COVID-19, enrolled during active disease. The sample consisted of peripheral blood. The rearrangement uses TRBV25-1 and TRBJ1-1; perhaps TRBD1 as D (6 bases). CDR3 DNA sequence: TGTGCCAGCAGACCTCGGGGGGCGTACACTGAAGCTTTCTTT. Amino acid sequence: CASRPRGAYTEAFF.